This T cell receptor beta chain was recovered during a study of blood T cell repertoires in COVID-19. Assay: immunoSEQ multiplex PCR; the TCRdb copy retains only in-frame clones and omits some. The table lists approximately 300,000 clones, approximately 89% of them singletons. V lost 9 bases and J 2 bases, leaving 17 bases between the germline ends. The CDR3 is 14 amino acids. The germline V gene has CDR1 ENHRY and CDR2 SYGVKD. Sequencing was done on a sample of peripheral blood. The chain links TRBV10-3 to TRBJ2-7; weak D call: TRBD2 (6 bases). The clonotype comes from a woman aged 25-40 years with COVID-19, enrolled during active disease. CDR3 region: CAISAGGPTYEQYV. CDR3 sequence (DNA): TGTGCCATTTCCGCCGGGGGACCTACCTACGAGCAGTACGTC.